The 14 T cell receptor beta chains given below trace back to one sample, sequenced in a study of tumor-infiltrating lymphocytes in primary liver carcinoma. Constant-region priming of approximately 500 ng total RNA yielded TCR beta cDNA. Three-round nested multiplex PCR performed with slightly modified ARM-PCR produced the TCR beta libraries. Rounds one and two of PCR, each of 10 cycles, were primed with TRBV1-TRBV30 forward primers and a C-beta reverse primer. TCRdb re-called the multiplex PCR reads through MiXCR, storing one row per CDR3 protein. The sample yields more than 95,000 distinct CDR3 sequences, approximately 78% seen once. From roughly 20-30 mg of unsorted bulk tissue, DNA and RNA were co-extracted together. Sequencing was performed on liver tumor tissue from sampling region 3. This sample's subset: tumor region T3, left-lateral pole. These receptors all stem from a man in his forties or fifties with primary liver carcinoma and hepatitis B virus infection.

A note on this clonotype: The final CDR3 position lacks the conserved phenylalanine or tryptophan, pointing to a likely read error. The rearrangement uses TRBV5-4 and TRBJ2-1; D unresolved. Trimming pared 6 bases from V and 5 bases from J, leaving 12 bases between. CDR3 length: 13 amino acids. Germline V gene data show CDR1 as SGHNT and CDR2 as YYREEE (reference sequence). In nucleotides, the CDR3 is TGTGCCAGCATCTTCCCCCCAAACAATGAGCAGTTCCTC. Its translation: CASIFPPNNEQFL.

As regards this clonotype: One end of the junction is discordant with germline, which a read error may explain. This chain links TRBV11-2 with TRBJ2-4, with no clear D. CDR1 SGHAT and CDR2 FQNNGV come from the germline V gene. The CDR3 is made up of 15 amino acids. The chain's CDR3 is CAGTTSAVAKSIQYF. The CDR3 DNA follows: TGTGCCGGCACCACTTCGGCGGTAGCCAAAAGCATTCAGTATTTC.

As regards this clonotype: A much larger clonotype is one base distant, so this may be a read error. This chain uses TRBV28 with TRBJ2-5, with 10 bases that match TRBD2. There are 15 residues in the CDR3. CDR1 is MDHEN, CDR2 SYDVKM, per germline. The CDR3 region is CACSLPSGRVETQYF. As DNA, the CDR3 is TGTGCCTGCAGTTTACCTAGCGGGAGAGTGGAGACCCAGTACTTC.

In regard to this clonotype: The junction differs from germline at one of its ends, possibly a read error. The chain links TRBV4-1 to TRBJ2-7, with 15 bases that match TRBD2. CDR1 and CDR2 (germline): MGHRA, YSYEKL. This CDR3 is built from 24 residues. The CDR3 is CASSRIGGQGRPTGTSGRMYEQYF. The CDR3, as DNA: TGCGCCAGTAGCCGAATAGGGGGGCAGGGTCGCCCGACCGGGACTAGCGGGAGGATGTACGAGCAGTACTTC.

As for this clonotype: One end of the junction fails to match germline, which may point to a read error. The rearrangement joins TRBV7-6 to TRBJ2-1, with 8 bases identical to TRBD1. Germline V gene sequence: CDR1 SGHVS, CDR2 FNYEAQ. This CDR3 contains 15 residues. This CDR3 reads CTSSLGTGGLNEQFF. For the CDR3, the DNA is TGTACCAGCAGCTTAGGTACAGGGGGTTTAAATGAGCAGTTCTTC.

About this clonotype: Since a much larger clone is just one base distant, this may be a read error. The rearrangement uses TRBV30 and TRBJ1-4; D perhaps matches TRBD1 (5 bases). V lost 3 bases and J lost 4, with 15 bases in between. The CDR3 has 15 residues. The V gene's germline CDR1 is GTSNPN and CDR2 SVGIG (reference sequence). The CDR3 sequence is CAWRTVGQHNEKLFF. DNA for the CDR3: TGTGCCTGGAGGACCGTGGGGCAGCATAATGAAAAACTGTTTTTT.

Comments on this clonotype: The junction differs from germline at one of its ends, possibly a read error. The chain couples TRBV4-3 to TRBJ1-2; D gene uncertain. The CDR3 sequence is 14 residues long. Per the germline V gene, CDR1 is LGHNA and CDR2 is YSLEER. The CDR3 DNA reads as TGCGCCAGCATCCAAGATTCAGGCTTGCGGGGCTACACCTTC. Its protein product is CASIQDSGLRGYTF.

CDR3 region: CASSLNGRQFF. CDR3 DNA: TGTGCCAGCAGTCTTAACGGGAGGCAGTTCTTC. The chain joins TRBV6-5 to TRBJ2-1; D possibly corresponds to TRBD2 (6 bases). Per the germline V gene, CDR1 is MNHEY and CDR2 is SVGAGI. Trimming took 5 bases from V and 12 from J, leaving 11 bases between them. This CDR3 comprises 11 residues.

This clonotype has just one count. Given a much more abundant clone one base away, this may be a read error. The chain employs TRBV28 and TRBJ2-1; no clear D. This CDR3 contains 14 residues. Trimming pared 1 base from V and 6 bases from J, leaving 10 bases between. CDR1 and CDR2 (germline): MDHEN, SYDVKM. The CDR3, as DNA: TGTGCCAGCAGTTTATCCGGAGCCACCAATGAGCAGTTCTTC. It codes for CASSLSGATNEQFF.

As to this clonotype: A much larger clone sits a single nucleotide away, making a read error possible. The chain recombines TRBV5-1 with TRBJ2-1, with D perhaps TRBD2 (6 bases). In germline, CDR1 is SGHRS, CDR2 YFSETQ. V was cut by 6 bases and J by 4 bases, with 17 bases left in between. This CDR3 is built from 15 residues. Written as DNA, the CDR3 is TGCGCCAGCAACTTCCAGGGCGGGGTATACAATGAGCAGTTCTTC. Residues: CASNFQGGVYNEQFF.

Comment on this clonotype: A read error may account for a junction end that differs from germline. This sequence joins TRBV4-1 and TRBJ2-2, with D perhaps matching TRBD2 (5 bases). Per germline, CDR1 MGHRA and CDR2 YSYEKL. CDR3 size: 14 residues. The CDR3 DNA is TGCGCCAGCAGCGGGCGGGCAAATGCCGGGGAACTGTTTTTT. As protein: CASSGRANAGELFF.

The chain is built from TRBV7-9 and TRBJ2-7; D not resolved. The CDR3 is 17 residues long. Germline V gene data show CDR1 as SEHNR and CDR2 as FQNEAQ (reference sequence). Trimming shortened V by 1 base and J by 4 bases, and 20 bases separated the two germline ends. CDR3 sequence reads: CASSLGLGNRCPYEQYF. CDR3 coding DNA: TGTGCCAGCAGCTTAGGGCTCGGCAACCGTTGTCCTTACGAGCAGTACTTC.

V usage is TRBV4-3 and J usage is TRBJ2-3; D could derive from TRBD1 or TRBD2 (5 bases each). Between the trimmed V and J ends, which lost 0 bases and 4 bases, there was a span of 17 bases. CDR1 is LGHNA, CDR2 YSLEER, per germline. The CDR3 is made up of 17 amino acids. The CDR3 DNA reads TGCGCCAGCAGCCAAGATCTTGGGGGTTGGGGCGCAGATACGCAGTATTTT. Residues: CASSQDLGGWGADTQYF.

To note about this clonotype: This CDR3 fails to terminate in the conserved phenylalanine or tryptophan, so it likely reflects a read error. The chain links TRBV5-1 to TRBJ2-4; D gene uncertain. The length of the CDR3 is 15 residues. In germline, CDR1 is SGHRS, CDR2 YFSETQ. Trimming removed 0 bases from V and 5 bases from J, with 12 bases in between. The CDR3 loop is CASSLVEVGENIQYL. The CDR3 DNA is TGCGCCAGCAGCTTGGTTGAGGTTGGTGAAAACATTCAGTACTTA.